Listed here are 17 T cell receptor beta chains from one sample, sequenced in a study of T cell responses to AZD1222 COVID-19 vaccine. Data came from immunoSEQ multiplex PCR; TCRdb stores just in-frame clones and leaves some out. The sample has fewer than 150,000 clones, about 94% seen once. Sample: peripheral blood, taken on day 0 of AZD1222 vaccination. The receptors derive from an adult in good health.

This sequence joins TRBV12-3 or TRBV12-4 and TRBJ1-1; 7 positions match TRBD1. J was trimmed by 5 bases and V by 6 bases; bases with no gene match: 6. CDR3 size: 13 residues. For the CDR3, the DNA is TGTGCCAGCAGACAGACAGGGCTGACTGAAGCTTTCTTT. Translation: CASRQTGLTEAFF.

This chain connects TRBV18 to TRBJ1-2, with D possibly TRBD1 on 5 matching bases. The V end lost 2 bases, the J end lost 0 bases, and 10 bases lay between the germline ends. The CDR3 covers 15 residues. Per germline, CDR1 KGHSH and CDR2 LQKENI. CDR3 bases: TGTGCCAGCTCACCAGGGACGGCCGCTAACTATGGCTACACCTTC. It specifies CASSPGTAANYGYTF.

This clone came up once. The chain employs TRBV2 and TRBJ2-2, with TRBD1 matching over 9 bases. Losses at the gene ends were 4 bases for V and 5 bases for J; bases not matched to a gene: 5. Germline V gene data show CDR1 as SNHLY and CDR2 as FYNNEI. This CDR3 comprises 15 residues. In DNA form, the CDR3 reads TGTGCCAGCAGTGTGGGACAGGGAGGTACCGGGGAGCTGTTTTTT. Translated, it gives CASSVGQGGTGELFF. The complete variable domain, with remaining parts taken from reference TRBV2 and TRBJ2-2, reads EPEVTQTPSHQVTQMGQEVILRCVPISNHLYFYWYRQILGQKVEFLVSFYNNEISEKSEIFDDQFSVERPDGSNFTLKIRSTKLEDSAMYFCASSVGQGGTGELFFGEGSRLTVL.

This rearrangement joins TRBV9 to TRBJ1-3; no definite D call. V dropped 3 bases and J dropped 4 bases, with 8 bases sitting between them. Germline-derived CDR1 and CDR2 are SGDLS and YYNGEE. The CDR3 totals 13 residues. CDR3 nucleotides: TGTGCCAGCAGCGGCGCCGTCGGAAACACCATATATTTT. Its protein product is CASSGAVGNTIYF.

The chain carries TRBV6-6 and TRBJ1-4; no definite D call. Trimming took off 9 bases at V and 8 bases at J, with 10 bases between the two ends. CDR3 length equals 11 residues. In germline, CDR1 is MNHNY, CDR2 SVGAGI (reference sequence). The CDR3, as DNA: TGTGCCAGTCTACTAGGGGAAAAACTGTTTTTT. This gives the protein CASLLGEKLFF.

Written as DNA, the CDR3 is TGCGCCAGCAGCCCCGGGACAGGGTCCAATCAGCCCCAGCATTTT. Encoded protein: CASSPGTGSNQPQHF. This chain joins TRBV4-1 and TRBJ1-5; TRBD1 matches at 9 bases. Germline loops: CDR1 MGHRA, CDR2 YSYEKL. J lost 3 bases, V lost 4 bases, and 4 bases had no gene match. This CDR3 is built from 15 residues.

The chain combines TRBV7-3 with TRBJ2-3; D ambiguous. This CDR3 region has 13 residues. V was shortened by 3 bases and J by 4 bases, with 8 bases between the two germline ends. The germline V gene encodes CDR1 SGHTA and CDR2 FQGTGA. The CDR3 protein is CASSFDLSDTQYF. The CDR3 DNA sequence: TGTGCCAGCAGCTTTGACTTATCAGATACGCAGTATTTT.

This chain connects TRBV3-1 (or the pseudogene TRBV3-2) to TRBJ1-2; possible D gene TRBD1, 6 bases. V was trimmed by 4 bases and J by 4 bases, leaving 16 bases between them. In germline, CDR1 is LGHDT, CDR2 YNNKEL (reference sequence). This CDR3 is built from 15 residues. CDR3 sequence (DNA): TGTGCCAGCAGCCCACCGGGGGGCACCCGCTATGGCTACACCTTC. As protein: CASSPPGGTRYGYTF.

The J gene is TRBJ2-7, the V gene TRBV5-6; no clear D. The CDR3 has 12 amino acids. V lost 4 bases and J lost 0, with 5 bases in between. Per germline, CDR1 SGHDT and CDR2 YYEEEE. CDR3 in amino acids: CASSISSYEQYF. The CDR3 nucleotides are TGTGCCAGCAGCATCAGCTCCTACGAGCAGTACTTC.

The chain combines TRBV20-1 with TRBJ1-1, with D possibly matching TRBD1 (6 bases). CDR3 length: 13 residues. With 3 bases removed from V and 1 base from J, the gap between germline ends came to 9 bases. Germline-derived CDR1 and CDR2 are DFQATT and SNEGSKA (reference sequence). The CDR3 region has the DNA TGCAGTGCTAGTAGCAGGGGGAACACTGAAGCTTTCTTT. It codes for CSASSRGNTEAFF.

This clone occurred once. CDR3 DNA sequence: TGTGCCAGCAGTTACGTTTCTAGCAATCAGCCCCAGCATTTT. Its protein is CASSYVSSNQPQHF. The genes are TRBV6-6 and TRBJ1-5; no firm D call. The CDR3 totals 14 residues. The V end lost 2 bases, the J end lost 0 bases, and 5 bases lay between the germline ends. Per the germline V gene, CDR1 is MNHNY and CDR2 is SVGAGI (reference sequence).

V and J are TRBV5-1 and TRBJ1-4, with D uncertain. V lost 0 bases and J lost 0, with 15 bases in between. The CDR3 has 18 residues. CDR1 and CDR2 from the germline V gene are SGHRS and YFSETQ. For the CDR3, the DNA is TGCGCCAGCAGCTTGGCCCCAATTGACACGGCAACTAATGAAAAACTGTTTTTT. Encoded protein: CASSLAPIDTATNEKLFF.

The V gene is TRBV18, the J gene TRBJ1-2; TRBD1 might be the D (5 bases). From germline, CDR1 is KGHSH and CDR2 LQKENI. The CDR3 sequence is 14 residues long. Between the trimmed V and J ends, which lost 2 bases and 0 bases, there was a span of 7 bases. The CDR3 DNA is TGTGCCAGCTCACCAGGGGGGACTAACTATGGCTACACCTTC. It translates to CASSPGGTNYGYTF.

This clone was counted once. The chain employs TRBV10-2 and TRBJ2-1; D is uncertain. Germline V lookup: CDR1 WSHSY, CDR2 SAAADI. The V end was cut by 6 bases, the J end by 8 bases, with 11 bases between. The CDR3 is made up of 12 amino acids. The CDR3 sequence: CASSDIADEQFF. Here the CDR3 DNA reads TGCGCCAGCAGCGACATCGCCGATGAGCAGTTCTTC.

This clone was counted once. This sequence joins TRBV2 and TRBJ2-1; no definite D call. In germline, CDR1 is SNHLY, CDR2 FYNNEI. Trimming left V 4 bases short and J 0 bases short, with 16 bases between. The CDR3 spans 17 residues. CDR3 amino acids: CASSADPASSSYNEQFF. As DNA, the CDR3 is TGTGCCAGCAGTGCAGACCCCGCGTCCAGCTCCTACAATGAGCAGTTCTTC.

This clone was seen once. The rearrangement links TRBV19 to TRBJ2-1; 10 nucleotides line up with TRBD2. The CDR3 covers 14 residues. The junction had 8 bases not matched to a gene; V was cut back by 9 bases and J by 6 bases. Germline V lookup: CDR1 LNHDA, CDR2 SQIVND (reference sequence). DNA of the CDR3: TGTGCCAGCGAGCGGGGGGGCCCCCCCAATGAGCAGTTCTTC. Protein sequence: CASERGGPPNEQFF.

The chain couples TRBV6-5 to TRBJ2-2; 8 bases fit TRBD1. The V and J ends lost 4 bases and 5 bases, in that order; junction bases with no gene match: 9. The CDR3 runs 16 residues. Germline V gene lookup returns CDR1 MNHEY and CDR2 SVGAGI. This CDR3 reads CASSSGPGGATGELFF. CDR3 in DNA: TGTGCCAGCAGTTCCGGGCCAGGGGGCGCAACCGGGGAGCTGTTTTTT.